This T cell receptor beta chain was sequenced in a study of blood T cell repertoires in COVID-19. For the study at large: Researchers got acute and convalescent COVID-19 samples from the United States, Italy and Spain. Nucleic acid was either cDNA or gDNA, and it came from T cells, B-cell-depleted T cells, or PBMCs.

Authors' data handling: How many nucleated cells were present was estimated from reference gene primer amplification. TCRdb's copy holds only in-frame clones and misses some; the assay was immunoSEQ multiplex PCR. V and J calls plus clone size are reproduced from that table; the DNA served to infer D and trimming. The data hold about 120,000 clones, with just over 85% observed a single time. The CDR3 contains 13 residues. V shed 4 bases, J shed 7 bases, and the junction held 4 bases outside the gene matches. V and J are TRBV12-3 or TRBV12-4 and TRBJ1-5; TRBD1 matches at 7 bases. Sequenced material: peripheral blood. The source of this sequence is a woman between 45 and 65 years old with active or convalescent COVID-19. CDR3 bases: TGTGCCAGCAGTTCAGGGGGGACACAGCCCCAGCATTTT. It translates to CASSSGGTQPQHF.